This TCR beta chain stems from a study of T-cell memory formation after mild COVID-19. Points from the study as a whole: The pre-infection memory compartment contained some responding clones, suggesting cross-reactive memory joined.

TCRdb processed the 5' RACE reads anew with MiXCR; each CDR3 protein has one entry. The repertoire consists of a few hundred thousand distinct CDR3 sequences, with 20% to 25% occurring once and the leading ten covering around 20%. CDR1 DFQATT and CDR2 SNEGSKA come from the germline V gene (reference sequence). The CDR3 length is 12 residues. With 6 bases removed from V and 7 bases from J, the gap between germline ends came to 13 bases. Regarding this clonotype: Its antigen remains unidentified.

This clonotype was obtained from a man aged 18 to 29 who had mild COVID-19 (a few samples of this study predate the infection). Cell type and time point are not known. Material for sequencing was PBMCs or a T cell subset sorted from them (not recorded which). The V call is TRBV20-1, the J call TRBJ2-4; possibly TRBD2 for D (6 bases). CDR3 sequence reads: CSARGIRNIQYF. CDR3 DNA sequence: TGCAGTGCCCGCGGGATTAGGAACATTCAGTACTTC.